A selection of T cell receptor beta chains follows, all from one sample in a study of neurological immune-mediated disorders. From the 5' RACE reads, TCRdb called clonotypes with MiXCR, one entry per CDR3 protein. The table includes about 46,000 distinct CDR3 sequences, approximately 2.8% detected once. The sequencing sample was made of PBMCs. Source of these receptors: a woman aged 50 to 60 with multiple sclerosis. The CDR3 runs from the conserved cysteine through the conserved F or W. Each record gives: V gene, clone size, J gene, D gene, CDR3 DNA, CDR3 protein. D genes are given only for firm matches. Where a row states a size, it is once, few, many or the class of an expanded clone; other rows omit it.

V: TRBV7-2
size: many
J: TRBJ1-5
D: .
DNA: TGTGCCAGCAGCCTAGAGCCCAGACAGACTAGCAATCAGCCCCAGCATTTT
CDR3: CASSLEPRQTSNQPQHF

V: TRBV14
size: many
J: TRBJ2-1
D: TRBD2
DNA: TGTGCCAGCAGCCAAGCCGGACTAGCGGGGTGGAGGAATGAGCAGTTCTTC
CDR3: CASSQAGLAGWRNEQFF

V: TRBV11-2
size: many
J: TRBJ2-5
D: TRBD2
DNA: TGTGCCAGCAGCTTAAGATGGTCAGCGGGAGGTGGCCCAGAGACCCAGTACTTC
CDR3: CASSLRWSAGGGPETQYF

V: TRBV12-3/TRBV12-4
size: many
J: TRBJ2-2
D: .
DNA: TGTGCCACCCGGGCCTCGGACGGGGAGCTGTTTTTT
CDR3: CATRASDGELFF

V: TRBV20-1
size: many
J: TRBJ2-7
D: .
DNA: TGCAGTGCTGAGCCCGGGGACACCTCGACGGGGGAGCAGTACTTC
CDR3: CSAEPGDTSTGEQYF

V: TRBV6-6
size: many
J: TRBJ2-7
D: .
DNA: TGTGCCAGCAGTGGGTTTGACGAGGGGATCTACGAGCAGTACTTC
CDR3: CASSGFDEGIYEQYF

V: TRBV28
size: many
J: TRBJ1-6
D: .
DNA: TGTGCCAGCAGCCACGGGTACCTCTCCTATAATTCACCCCTCCACTTT
CDR3: CASSHGYLSYNSPLHF

V: TRBV10-3
size: many
J: TRBJ1-2
D: .
DNA: TGTGCCATCAGTGCGAATCGGAACTATGGCTACACCTTC
CDR3: CAISANRNYGYTF

V: TRBV10-3
size: many
J: TRBJ2-1
D: TRBD1
DNA: TGTGCCATCAGCTCACTAGTAGGACAGGGCAATGAGCAGTTCTTC
CDR3: CAISSLVGQGNEQFF

V: TRBV21-1
size: many
J: TRBJ2-7
D: .
DNA: TGTGCCAGCAGCAAACGCAGGGACAGGGGAAGCTCCTACGAGCAGTACTTC
CDR3: CASSKRRDRGSSYEQYF

V: TRBV20-1
size: many
J: TRBJ1-1
D: TRBD1
DNA: TGCAGCGGGACAGGGGGCGACAGGTCTCGGACTGAAGCTTTCTTT
CDR3: CSGTGGDRSRTEAFF

V: TRBV7-9
size: many
J: TRBJ1-1
D: TRBD1
DNA: TGTGCCAGCAGCTACAGGGGGAACACTGAAGCTTTCTTT
CDR3: CASSYRGNTEAFF

V: TRBV12-3/TRBV12-4
size: many
J: TRBJ1-2
D: .
DNA: TGTGCCAGCAGTTTACGGCAGGGATGGGGCTACACCTTC
CDR3: CASSLRQGWGYTF

V: TRBV20-1
size: many
J: TRBJ1-1
D: .
DNA: TGCAGCATAGGACCGAACACTGAAGCTTTCTTT
CDR3: CSIGPNTEAFF

V: TRBV19
size: .
J: TRBJ2-3
D: .
DNA: TGTGCCAGTAGTATATCGCAGGGAAAAGATACGCAGTATTTT
CDR3: CASSISQGKDTQYF

V: TRBV5-6
size: many
J: TRBJ1-1
D: .
DNA: TGTGCCAGCAGCTTGGATCGGGGGAGGAACACTGAAGCTTTCTTT
CDR3: CASSLDRGRNTEAFF

V: TRBV5-1
size: many
J: TRBJ2-1
D: .
DNA: TGCGCCAGCAGCCCGTTGGGGGAATCCTACAATGAGCAGTTCTTC
CDR3: CASSPLGESYNEQFF

V: TRBV12-3/TRBV12-4
size: many
J: TRBJ1-4
D: TRBD1
DNA: TGTGCCAGCAGTTTGGGTTTCGGGACAGATGAAAAACTGTTTTTT
CDR3: CASSLGFGTDEKLFF

V: TRBV20-1
size: many
J: TRBJ2-3
D: TRBD1
DNA: TGCAGTGCTAGTGGGCAGGGGGCTCCAGATACGCAGTATTTT
CDR3: CSASGQGAPDTQYF

V: TRBV20-1
size: .
J: TRBJ2-5
D: .
DNA: TGCAGTGCTAGGGGGGGTCTATGGGAGACCCAGTACTTC
CDR3: CSARGGLWETQYF

V: TRBV6-5
size: many
J: TRBJ1-2
D: TRBD1
DNA: TGTGCCAGCAGTTACGCGTCGACAGGGGGCTATGGCTACACCTTC
CDR3: CASSYASTGGYGYTF

V: TRBV10-3
size: many
J: TRBJ2-2
D: .
DNA: TGTGCCATCGCCGGGGCCGAGGTCACCGGGGAGCTGTTTTTT
CDR3: CAIAGAEVTGELFF

V: TRBV12-3/TRBV12-4
size: many
J: TRBJ2-1
D: TRBD1
DNA: TGTGCCAGCAGTAACCGGGACAGGTACAATGAGCAGTTCTTC
CDR3: CASSNRDRYNEQFF

V: TRBV12-3/TRBV12-4
size: many
J: TRBJ2-7
D: .
DNA: TGTGCCAGCAGTTACTTGGGGAGGTACGAGCAGTACTTC
CDR3: CASSYLGRYEQYF

V: TRBV7-8
size: many
J: TRBJ1-5
D: .
DNA: TGTGCCAGCAGGCCAGTGGCAGGGGAAGGAGATCAGCCCCAGCATTTT
CDR3: CASRPVAGEGDQPQHF

V: TRBV5-1
size: many
J: TRBJ1-1
D: .
DNA: TGCGCCAGCAGCGAGTCGGGGGGTAACACTGAAGCTTTCTTT
CDR3: CASSESGGNTEAFF

V: TRBV5-1
size: few
J: TRBJ2-5
D: .
DNA: TGCGCCAGCAGCTTGGGAAGAGGGGGAGCCGAGACCCAGTACTTC
CDR3: CASSLGRGGAETQYF

V: TRBV5-5
size: many
J: TRBJ1-2
D: .
DNA: TGTGCCAGCAGCTTGTTATTCGCAGGGGAAGATGGCTACACCTTC
CDR3: CASSLLFAGEDGYTF

V: TRBV20-1
size: many
J: TRBJ1-2
D: .
DNA: TGCAGTGCTAGAGATCTCAAGGGGAGGTCGTATAACTATGGCTACACCTTC
CDR3: CSARDLKGRSYNYGYTF

V: TRBV7-9
size: many
J: TRBJ2-1
D: .
DNA: TGTGCCAGCAGCTTAACAAAAGGGAATGAGCAGTTCTTC
CDR3: CASSLTKGNEQFF

V: TRBV24-1
size: many
J: TRBJ2-1
D: TRBD2
DNA: TGTGCCACCAGTGGCAGTCGAAGCGGGAGGGCGAATGAGCAGTTCTTC
CDR3: CATSGSRSGRANEQFF

V: TRBV20-1
size: many
J: TRBJ1-6
D: TRBD1
DNA: TGCAGTGCTGCGGAGGGGGCGCGATCCCTCCACTTT
CDR3: CSAAEGARSLHF

V: TRBV12-3/TRBV12-4
size: many
J: TRBJ1-6
D: TRBD1
DNA: TGTGCCAGCAGTTCCACAGGGGACTCACCCCTCCACTTT
CDR3: CASSSTGDSPLHF

V: TRBV4-1
size: many
J: TRBJ2-3
D: TRBD1
DNA: TGCGCCAGCAGCCACGGGACAGTACGGACAGATACGCAGTATTTT
CDR3: CASSHGTVRTDTQYF

V: TRBV20-1
size: many
J: TRBJ2-1
D: .
DNA: TGCAGTGCTAGAGGAGACCCCCGGGGATGGAATGAGCAGTTCTTC
CDR3: CSARGDPRGWNEQFF